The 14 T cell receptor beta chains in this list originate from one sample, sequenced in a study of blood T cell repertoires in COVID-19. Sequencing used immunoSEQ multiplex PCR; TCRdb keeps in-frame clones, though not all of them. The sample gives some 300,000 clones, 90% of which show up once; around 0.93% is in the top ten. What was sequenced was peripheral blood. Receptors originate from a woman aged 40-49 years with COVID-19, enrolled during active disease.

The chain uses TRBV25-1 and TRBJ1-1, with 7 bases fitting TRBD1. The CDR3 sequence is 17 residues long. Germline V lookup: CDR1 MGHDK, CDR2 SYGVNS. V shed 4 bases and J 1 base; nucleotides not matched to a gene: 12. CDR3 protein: CASSGRGHRGWNTEAFF. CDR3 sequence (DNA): TGTGCCAGCAGTGGTCGAGGCCACAGGGGCTGGAACACTGAAGCTTTCTTT.

DNA for the CDR3: TGTGCCAGCAGTTCCTCGGACAGGGGGCTTCGGCAGCCCCAGCATTTT. Amino acid sequence: CASSSSDRGLRQPQHF. V and J are TRBV6-8 and TRBJ1-5; 11 positions match TRBD1. The CDR3 extends over 16 amino acids. Germline lookup yields CDR1 MNHGY and CDR2 SAAAGT. V lost 4 bases, J lost 7 bases, and 9 bases stayed unmatched.

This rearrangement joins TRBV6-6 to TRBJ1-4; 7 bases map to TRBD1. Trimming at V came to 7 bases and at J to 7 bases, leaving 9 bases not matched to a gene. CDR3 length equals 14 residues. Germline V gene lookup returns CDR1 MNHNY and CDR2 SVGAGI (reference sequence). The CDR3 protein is CASTHRGQSEKLFF. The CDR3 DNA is TGTGCCAGCACCCATCGGGGACAGTCTGAAAAACTGTTTTTT.

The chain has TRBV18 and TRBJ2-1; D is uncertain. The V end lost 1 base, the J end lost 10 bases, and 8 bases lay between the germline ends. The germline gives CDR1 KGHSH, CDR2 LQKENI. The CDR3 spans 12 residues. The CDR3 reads CASSPREREQFF. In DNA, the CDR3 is TGTGCCAGCTCACCACGTGAGAGGGAGCAGTTCTTC.

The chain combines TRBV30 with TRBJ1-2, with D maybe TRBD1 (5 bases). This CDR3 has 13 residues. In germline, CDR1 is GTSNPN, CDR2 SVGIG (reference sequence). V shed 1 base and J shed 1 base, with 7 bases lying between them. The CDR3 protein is CAWSAGGNYGYTF. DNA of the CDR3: TGTGCCTGGAGTGCGGGGGGTAACTATGGCTACACCTTC.

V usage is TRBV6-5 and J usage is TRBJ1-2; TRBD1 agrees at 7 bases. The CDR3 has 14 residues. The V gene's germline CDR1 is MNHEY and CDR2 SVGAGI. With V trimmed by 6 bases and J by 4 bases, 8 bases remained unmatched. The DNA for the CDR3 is TGTGCCAGCAGCGGGGCCGGGACAGCCTATGGCTACACCTTC. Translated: CASSGAGTAYGYTF.

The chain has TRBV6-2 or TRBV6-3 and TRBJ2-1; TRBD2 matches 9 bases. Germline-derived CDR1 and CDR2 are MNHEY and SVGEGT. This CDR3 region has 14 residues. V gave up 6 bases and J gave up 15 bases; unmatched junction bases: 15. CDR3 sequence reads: CASSPFLAGREAFF. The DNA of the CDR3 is TGTGCCAGCAGCCCCTTTCTAGCGGGACGTGAAGCGTTCTTC.

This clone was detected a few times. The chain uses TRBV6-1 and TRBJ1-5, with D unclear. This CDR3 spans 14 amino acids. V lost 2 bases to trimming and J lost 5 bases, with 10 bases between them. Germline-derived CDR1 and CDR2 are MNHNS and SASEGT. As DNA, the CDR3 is TGTGCCAGCAGTGAATCGGGGATACATCAGCCCCAGCATTTT. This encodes CASSESGIHQPQHF.

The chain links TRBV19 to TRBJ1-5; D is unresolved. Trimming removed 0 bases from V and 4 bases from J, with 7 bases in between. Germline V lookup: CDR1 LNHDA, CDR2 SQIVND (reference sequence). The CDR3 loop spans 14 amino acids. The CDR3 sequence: CASSIDRWNQPQHF. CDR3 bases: TGTGCCAGTAGTATAGATCGGTGGAATCAGCCCCAGCATTTT.

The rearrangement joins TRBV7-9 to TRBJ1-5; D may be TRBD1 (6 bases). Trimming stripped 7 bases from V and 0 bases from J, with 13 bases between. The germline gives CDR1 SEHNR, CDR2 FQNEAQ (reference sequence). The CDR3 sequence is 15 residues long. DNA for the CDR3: TGTGCCAGCACCCATGGGGGCAATAGCAATCAGCCCCAGCATTTT. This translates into CASTHGGNSNQPQHF.

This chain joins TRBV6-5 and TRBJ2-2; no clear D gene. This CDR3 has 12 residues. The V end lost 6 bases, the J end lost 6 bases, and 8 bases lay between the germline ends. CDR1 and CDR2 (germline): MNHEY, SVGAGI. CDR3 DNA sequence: TGTGCCAGCAGCCACGGAGCCGGGGAGCTGTTTTTT. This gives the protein CASSHGAGELFF.

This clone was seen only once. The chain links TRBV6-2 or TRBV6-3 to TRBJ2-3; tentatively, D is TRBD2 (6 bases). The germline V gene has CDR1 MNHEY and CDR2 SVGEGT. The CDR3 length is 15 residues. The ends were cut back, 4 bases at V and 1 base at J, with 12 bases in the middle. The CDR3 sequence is CASSSAGLGTDTQYF. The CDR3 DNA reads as TGTGCCAGCAGTTCCGCGGGATTAGGCACAGATACGCAGTATTTT.

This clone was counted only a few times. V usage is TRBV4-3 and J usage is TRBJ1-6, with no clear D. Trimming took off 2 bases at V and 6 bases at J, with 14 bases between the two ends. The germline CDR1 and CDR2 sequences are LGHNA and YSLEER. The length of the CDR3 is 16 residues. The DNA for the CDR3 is TGCGCCAGCAGCCAATCTCTGGAGGGCCGTAATTCACCCCTCCACTTT. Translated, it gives CASSQSLEGRNSPLHF.

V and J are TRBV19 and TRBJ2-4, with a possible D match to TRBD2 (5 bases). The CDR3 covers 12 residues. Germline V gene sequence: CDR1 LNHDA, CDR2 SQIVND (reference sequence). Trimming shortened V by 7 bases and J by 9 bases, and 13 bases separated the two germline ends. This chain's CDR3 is CASTSWIGIQYF. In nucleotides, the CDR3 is TGTGCCAGTACTAGCTGGATCGGCATTCAGTACTTC.